This passage covers 17 T cell receptor beta chains from one sample sequenced in a study of identical twins. TCRdb recomputed calls from the 5' RACE reads with MiXCR, one row per CDR3 protein. The table lists about 190,000 distinct CDR3 sequences, about 16% of them singletons, with 40% to 45% in the top ten. A further study also used this sample, focusing on T cells expressing NK-cell markers.

The sequenced material came from CD8+ T cells sorted from blood. These receptors were obtained from a woman aged 18-29 years in good health.

This chain uses TRBV2 with TRBJ1-5, with 8 bases lining up with TRBD1. Germline V gene data show CDR1 as SNHLY and CDR2 as FYNNEI. After removal of 6 bases from V and 7 bases from J, the junction contained 11 bases not matched to a gene. This CDR3 comprises 15 residues. CDR3 nucleotide sequence: TGTGCCAGCAGGAGAGGGCAGGGGGCCCAACAGCCCCAGCATTTT. Translated: CASRRGQGAQQPQHF.

This clonotype was recorded a few times. The chain uses TRBV13 and TRBJ2-1; a weak D match, TRBD2 (6 bases). Germline CDR1 reads PRHDT; CDR2 reads FYEKMQ (reference sequence). Trimming cost V 5 bases and J 16 bases, with 18 bases left between them. The CDR3 is 12 residues long. The CDR3: CASSPRPGTRFF. CDR3 nucleotide sequence: TGTGCCAGCAGCCCCCGTCCGGGGACTCGATTCTTC.

The V and J genes are TRBV5-6 and TRBJ2-3; 9 nucleotides agree with TRBD2. Germline trimming cut 7 bases from V and 3 bases from J; bases unmatched to any gene: 9. The germline V gene has CDR1 SGHDT and CDR2 YYEEEE. CDR3 length: 15 amino acids. CDR3 protein: CASGGSGGWTDTQYF. In nucleotides, the CDR3 is TGTGCCAGCGGCGGGAGCGGGGGGTGGACAGATACGCAGTATTTT.

The sample holds many counts of this clonotype. This rearrangement joins TRBV29-1 to TRBJ2-2; D remains ambiguous. Trimming removed 2 bases from V and 1 base from J, with 5 bases in between. In germline, CDR1 is SQVTM, CDR2 ANQGSEA. The CDR3 covers 13 residues. In DNA form, the CDR3 reads TGCAGCGTTGAACCGGGGAACACCGGGGAGCTGTTTTTT. Its protein is CSVEPGNTGELFF.

The rearrangement joins TRBV27 to TRBJ2-3; no firm D call. V dropped 8 bases and J dropped 2 bases, with 14 bases sitting between them. CDR1 is MNHEY, CDR2 SMNVEV, per germline (reference sequence). The CDR3 contains 14 residues. CDR3 protein: CASWEITPTDTQYF. CDR3 sequence (DNA): TGTGCCAGCTGGGAAATTACTCCCACAGATACGCAGTATTTT.

This clonotype was detected a few times. This chain links TRBV6-2 or TRBV6-3 with TRBJ2-7; D not certain. This CDR3 is built from 14 residues. CDR1 is MNHEY, CDR2 SVGEGT, per germline. V lost 8 bases, J lost 5 bases, and 19 bases lay in between. CDR3 loop: CASRPLGPSHEQYF. The CDR3 nucleotides are TGTGCCAGCCGTCCCCTCGGGCCTTCCCACGAGCAGTACTTC.

This clonotype appeared many times. This chain joins TRBV5-1 and TRBJ2-3; D is perhaps TRBD2 (7 bases). V was shortened by 1 base and J by 6 bases, with 21 bases between the two germline ends. This CDR3 spans 17 amino acids. Germline CDR1 and CDR2: SGHRS and YFSETQ. The CDR3 loop is CASSLTSGGRLSDTQYF. In DNA form, the CDR3 reads TGCGCCAGCAGCTTGACATCGGGGGGCCGGTTATCTGATACGCAGTATTTT. The full variable domain, its missing parts supplied by reference TRBV5-1 and TRBJ2-3, is KAGVTQTPRYLIKTRGQQVTLSCSPISGHRSVSWYQQTPGQGLQFLFEYFSETQRNKGNFPGRFSGRQFSNSRSEMNVSTLELGDSALYLCASSLTSGGRLSDTQYFGPGTRLTVL.

The table lists this clonotype with a few counts. This chain connects TRBV12-3 or TRBV12-4 to TRBJ2-2; D remains unclear. Trimming took 6 bases from V and 3 from J, leaving 11 bases between them. The CDR3 is 14 amino acids. The DNA of the CDR3 is TGTGCCAGCAGAATGGAGCTTTACACCGGGGAGCTGTTTTTT. Translated, it gives CASRMELYTGELFF.

This clonotype was recorded a few times. The V and J genes are TRBV12-3 or TRBV12-4 and TRBJ2-2; D may be TRBD2 (6 bases). The CDR3 runs 14 residues. The V end lost 3 bases, the J end lost 4 bases, and 9 bases lay between the germline ends. This chain's CDR3 is CASSFGTGTGELFF. The DNA of the CDR3 is TGTGCCAGCAGTTTTGGGACTGGCACCGGGGAGCTGTTTTTT.

The chain has TRBV2 and TRBJ2-3; D may correspond to TRBD1 or TRBD2 (5 bases each). This CDR3 contains 16 residues. In germline, CDR1 is SNHLY, CDR2 FYNNEI. The V gene lost 7 bases and the J gene lost 1 base, with 18 bases spanning the gap. The CDR3 sequence is CASMGSGTRRTDTQYF. The CDR3 DNA is TGTGCCAGCATGGGTTCCGGGACCCGACGCACAGATACGCAGTATTTT.

In this sample, this clonotype turned up a few times. Mismatch with germline at one junction end may stem from a read error. This chain links TRBV7-7 with TRBJ2-2; D remains ambiguous. The CDR3 length is 16 residues. CDR1 SSHAT and CDR2 FNYEAQ come from the germline V gene (reference sequence). The CDR3 DNA follows: TGTGCTAGCAGCTCCACGACTGGGCCAGGCACCGGGGAGCTGTTTTTT. Amino acid sequence: CASSSTTGPGTGELFF.

For the CDR3, the DNA is TGCAGTGCTTTCGGACAGCTACAGAACACCGGGGAGCTGTTTTTT. Translation gives CSAFGQLQNTGELFF. This chain uses TRBV20-1 with TRBJ2-2, with D possibly TRBD1 on 6 matching bases. Trimming shortened V by 5 bases and J by 1 base, and 14 bases separated the two germline ends. CDR1 and CDR2 from the germline V gene are DFQATT and SNEGSKA (reference sequence). CDR3 length: 15 amino acids.

The chain carries TRBV5-1 and TRBJ2-7; perhaps D is TRBD1 or TRBD2 (7 bases each). V lost 0 bases and J 7 bases, leaving 17 bases between the germline ends. The CDR3 is 15 residues long. Germline loops: CDR1 SGHRS, CDR2 YFSETQ. The CDR3 DNA is TGCGCCAGCAGCTTGGCCCTGCGCAGGGGGGGAGAGCAGTACTTC. As protein: CASSLALRRGGEQYF.

The chain combines TRBV20-1 with TRBJ2-2; D is undetermined. Germline CDR1 and CDR2: DFQATT and SNEGSKA (reference sequence). This CDR3 contains 11 residues. Deletions cut 3 bases from V and 6 bases from J, with 5 bases between. In DNA form, the CDR3 reads TGCAGTGCTAGTCGGCCCGGGGAGCTGTTTTTT. Residues: CSASRPGELFF.

The chain couples TRBV3-1 to TRBJ2-7; D is possibly TRBD2 (6 bases). This CDR3 contains 14 residues. Germline CDR1 and CDR2: LGHDT and YNNKEL (reference sequence). V was clipped by 5 bases and J by 6 bases, with 17 bases between them. The CDR3, as DNA: TGTGCCAGCAGCATCACCGGGGGAGGATCCGAGCAGTACTTC. Translating gives CASSITGGGSEQYF.

The V gene is TRBV10-3, the J gene TRBJ1-1; TRBD1 is a possible D gene (5 bases). V dropped 6 bases and J dropped 1 base, with 15 bases sitting between them. The CDR3 loop spans 15 amino acids. From germline, CDR1 is ENHRY and CDR2 SYGVKD. CDR3 region: CAISGTDNQNTEAFF. The CDR3 bases are TGTGCCATCAGCGGGACGGATAACCAGAACACTGAAGCTTTCTTT.

V is TRBV3-1 and J is TRBJ2-7; TRBD2 matches 7 bases. Germline V lookup: CDR1 LGHDT, CDR2 YNNKEL (reference sequence). This CDR3 is built from 16 residues. With 5 bases clipped from V and 1 base from J, the junction kept 11 bases outside the gene matches. CDR3 nucleotide sequence: TGTGCCAGCAGCGACCCTACTAGCGACCTATCCTACGAGCAGTACTTC. Protein: CASSDPTSDLSYEQYF.